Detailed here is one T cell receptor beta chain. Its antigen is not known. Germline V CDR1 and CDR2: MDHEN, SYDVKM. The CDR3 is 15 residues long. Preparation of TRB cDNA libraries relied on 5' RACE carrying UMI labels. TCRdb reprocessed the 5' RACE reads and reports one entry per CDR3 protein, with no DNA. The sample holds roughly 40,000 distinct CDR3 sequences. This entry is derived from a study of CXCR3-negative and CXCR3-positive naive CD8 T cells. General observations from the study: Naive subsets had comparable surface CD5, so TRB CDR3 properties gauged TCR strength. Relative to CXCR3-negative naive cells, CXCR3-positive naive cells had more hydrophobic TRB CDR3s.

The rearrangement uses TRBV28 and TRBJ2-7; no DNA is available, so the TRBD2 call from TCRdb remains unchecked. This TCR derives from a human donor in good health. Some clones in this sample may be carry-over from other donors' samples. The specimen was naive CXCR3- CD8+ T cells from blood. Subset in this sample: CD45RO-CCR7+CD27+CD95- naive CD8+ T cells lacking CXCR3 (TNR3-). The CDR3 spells CASSSGLAGIYEQYF.